This is a list of T cell receptor beta chains from one sample in a study of shared T cell receptors in the human thymus. The protocol was immunoSEQ multiplex PCR, while the TCRdb copy is restricted to in-frame clones and leaves out a portion. The sample has over 450,000 clones, 78% seen once. The sample also formed part of further work on human thymus T cells.

Sequenced input: thymocytes. The receptors were sampled from a boy less than two years old with a congenital heart defect. Both conserved end residues are part of each CDR3. A D gene is named only where the DNA matches it firmly. Only some rows state a clone size, as once, few, many or a class for expanded clones.

D gene,clone size,V gene,J gene,CDR3 protein,CDR3 DNA
-,once,TRBV2,TRBJ1-1,CASSDTTTLNTEAFF,TGTGCCAGCAGTGATACGACAACCCTGAACACTGAAGCTTTCTTT
TRBD1,-,TRBV2,TRBJ2-3,CASRLPGQGRDTQYF,TGTGCCAGCAGATTACCGGGACAGGGGCGAGATACGCAGTATTTT
TRBD2,-,TRBV7-2,TRBJ2-3,CASSSVAGAGTDTQYF,TGTGCCAGCAGCTCCGTAGCGGGAGCGGGGACAGATACGCAGTATTTT
TRBD2,-,TRBV5-1,TRBJ2-3,CASSLGLAGTTDTQYF,TGCGCCAGCAGCTTGGGGTTAGCGGGGACCACAGATACGCAGTATTTT
-,-,TRBV12-5,TRBJ2-7,CASGPPGDRYEQYF,TGTGCTAGTGGTCCACCGGGGGATAGGTACGAGCAGTACTTC
-,once,TRBV4-3,TRBJ2-7,CASSQERGEGCSYEQYF,TGCGCCAGCAGCCAAGAACGCGGTGAGGGCTGCTCCTACGAGCAGTACTTC
-,-,TRBV4-3,TRBJ2-7,CASSQDRSYEQYF,TGCGCCAGCAGCCAAGACCGCTCCTACGAGCAGTACTTC
-,-,TRBV6-1,TRBJ1-5,CASSDGVTIGNQPQHF,TGTGCCAGCAGTGACGGGGTAACAATAGGCAATCAGCCCCAGCATTTT
TRBD2,-,TRBV25-1,TRBJ2-1,CATKGLAGRNEQFF,TGTGCCACCAAAGGACTAGCGGGAAGGAATGAGCAGTTCTTC
TRBD2,few,TRBV14,TRBJ2-1,CASSQRLAMQFF,TGTGCCAGCAGCCAGCGACTAGCGATGCAGTTCTTC
TRBD1,-,TRBV6-5,TRBJ2-7,CASSGWTGFNYEQYF,TGTGCCAGCAGTGGTTGGACAGGGTTTAACTACGAGCAGTACTTC
-,-,TRBV4-2,TRBJ2-1,CASSPVAGSSYNEQFF,TGTGCCAGCAGTCCCGTAGCTGGGAGCTCCTACAATGAGCAGTTCTTC
TRBD2,-,TRBV4-2,TRBJ2-1,CASSQEVAGDGWGEQFF,TGTGCCAGCAGCCAAGAGGTAGCGGGAGATGGCTGGGGTGAGCAGTTCTTC
-,-,TRBV5-6,TRBJ2-7,CASSLRGRDSYEQYF,TGTGCCAGCAGCCTCAGAGGGCGGGACTCCTACGAGCAGTACTTC
TRBD1,-,TRBV7-2,TRBJ2-7,CASSPAPGGYSYEQYF,TGTGCCAGCAGCCCCGCCCCAGGGGGCTACTCCTACGAGCAGTACTTC
-,once,TRBV2,TRBJ2-7,CASSVGAYEQYF,TGTGCCAGCAGTGTAGGAGCTTACGAGCAGTACTTC
TRBD1,-,TRBV25-1,TRBJ2-7,CASSEADRDEQYF,TGTGCCAGCAGTGAGGCGGACAGGGACGAGCAGTACTTC
TRBD1,-,TRBV4-3,TRBJ2-7,CASSQDHRGPNYEQYF,TGCGCCAGCAGCCAAGACCACAGGGGTCCCAACTACGAGCAGTACTTC
-,-,TRBV6-6,TRBJ2-7,CASSRRDSTSYEQYF,TGTGCCAGCAGCCGCCGGGACTCCACCTCCTACGAGCAGTACTTC
TRBD1,-,TRBV27,TRBJ1-5,CASSPGQGGNQPQHF,TGTGCCAGCAGCCCCGGACAGGGCGGCAATCAGCCCCAGCATTTT
-,-,TRBV6-5,TRBJ1-2,CASSQSGGYTF,TGTGCCAGCAGTCAAAGCGGTGGCTACACCTTC
TRBD2,-,TRBV7-9,TRBJ2-1,CASSPRIRRGGNEQFF,TGTGCCAGCAGCCCCCGTATACGGAGGGGAGGGAATGAGCAGTTCTTC
TRBD1,-,TRBV28,TRBJ1-2,CASSSGQGIRGGYTF,TGTGCCAGCAGTTCGGGACAGGGGATTCGCGGTGGCTACACCTTC
-,once,TRBV28,TRBJ1-2,CASSSDRTLIYGYTF,TGTGCCAGCAGTTCCGACAGAACCTTGATCTATGGCTACACCTTC
-,-,TRBV10-3,TRBJ2-2,CAISAEVAVANTGELFF,TGTGCCATCAGTGCAGAGGTAGCGGTCGCGAACACCGGGGAGCTGTTTTTT
TRBD2,-,TRBV29-1,TRBJ2-1,CSVVTSGVSQGLAFDEQFF,TGCAGCGTTGTAACTTCAGGGGTCTCCCAGGGACTAGCGTTCGATGAGCAGTTCTTC
-,-,TRBV7-7,TRBJ2-1,CASSSSVEDEQFF,TGTGCTAGCAGCTCCTCGGTGGAGGATGAGCAGTTCTTC
TRBD2,-,TRBV29-1,TRBJ2-2,CSVHCAGGNTGELFF,TGCAGCGTTCACTGCGCGGGGGGGAACACCGGGGAGCTGTTTTTT
-,-,TRBV27,TRBJ1-1,CASSQGFAYYTEAFF,TGTGCCAGCAGTCAGGGCTTCGCCTACTACACTGAAGCTTTCTTT
-,once,TRBV29-1,TRBJ2-7,CSVETGQGYEQYF,TGCAGCGTAGAGACAGGTCAAGGGTACGAGCAGTACTTC
-,once,TRBV4-1,TRBJ2-4,CASSQETTTGVAKNIQYF,TGCGCCAGCAGCCAAGAAACGACCACGGGGGTGGCCAAAAACATTCAGTACTTC
TRBD2,-,TRBV28,TRBJ2-2,CASSSSGNTGELFF,TGTGCCAGCAGCTCTAGCGGGAACACCGGGGAGCTGTTTTTT
-,-,TRBV7-9,TRBJ1-2,CASSDSLFGGYTF,TGTGCCAGCAGCGACAGCCTCTTCGGTGGCTACACCTTC
-,-,TRBV15,TRBJ2-6,CATSRIGGANVLTF,TGTGCCACCTCGCGGATCGGTGGGGCCAACGTCCTGACTTTC